These 6 T cell receptor beta chains were all obtained from the same sample, sequenced in a study of PD-1 blockade in classical Hodgkin lymphoma. Time point here: cycle 4 day 1 (C4D1), after more than five weeks of nivolumab. All trial patients relapsed after autologous stem cell transplantation. Method: immunoSEQ multiplex PCR; TCRdb's copy keeps in-frame clones and lacks some. Of about 64,000 clones listed, less than 95% are singletons. Sample: peripheral blood mononuclear cells (PBMCs), taken before the fourth cycle of nivolumab. The receptors were gathered from a human donor with classical Hodgkin lymphoma.

CDR3 region: CASSAGSGTQYF. For the CDR3, the DNA is TGTGCCAGCAGTGCGGGGTCCGGTACGCAGTATTTT. V and J are TRBV6-1 and TRBJ2-3, with D possibly TRBD2 on 5 matching bases. The CDR3 consists of 12 residues. Germline V gene data show CDR1 as MNHNS and CDR2 as SASEGT. Trimming took 4 bases from V and 8 from J, leaving 10 bases between them.

This clone occurred once. The rearrangement joins TRBV13 to TRBJ2-1; D uncertain. CDR3 length: 13 amino acids. The germline V gene has CDR1 PRHDT and CDR2 FYEKMQ (reference sequence). The germline V and J ends were trimmed by 4 bases and 10 bases, with 14 bases remaining between them. The CDR3 spells CASSSGNLREQFF. DNA of the CDR3: TGTGCCAGCAGCTCAGGAAACCTACGGGAGCAGTTCTTC.

The chain combines TRBV5-4 with TRBJ2-7; a possible D gene is TRBD2 (7 bases). Looked up from germline, CDR1 is SGHNT and CDR2 is YYREEE (reference sequence). The length of the CDR3 is 15 residues. Trimming removed 0 bases at V and 4 bases at J, with 14 bases between. In nucleotides, the CDR3 is TGTGCCAGCAGCTTGGGGCGGGGGCCGAGTTACGAGCAGTACTTC. Protein product: CASSLGRGPSYEQYF.

This chain connects TRBV6-1 to TRBJ1-6; the match to TRBD1 covers 7 bases. CDR3 length: 13 residues. In germline, CDR1 is MNHNS, CDR2 SASEGT. V trimming: 10 bases; J trimming: 9 bases; junction bases outside the gene matches: 9. This chain's CDR3 is CATTDRAGSPLHF. The CDR3 DNA reads as TGTGCCACCACCGACAGGGCGGGTTCACCCCTCCACTTT.

The V and J genes are TRBV4-1 and TRBJ1-4; 7 bases are a match to TRBD1. The CDR3 has 15 amino acids. Germline loops: CDR1 MGHRA, CDR2 YSYEKL. Losses at the gene ends were 4 bases for V and 7 bases for J; bases not matched to a gene: 9. CDR3 nucleotides: TGCGCCAGCAGCCCGTACCGGGACAGAGCTGAAAAACTGTTTTTT. This codes for CASSPYRDRAEKLFF.

V gene TRBV29-1 combines with J gene TRBJ2-1; D possibly matches TRBD1 or TRBD2 (7 bases each). Trimming removed 7 bases from V and 1 base from J, with 11 bases in between. Per the germline V gene, CDR1 is SQVTM and CDR2 is ANQGSEA. The CDR3 consists of 13 residues. Here the CDR3 DNA reads TGCAGCGCGGGGGGACAGTCCTACAATGAGCAGTTCTTC. Encoded protein: CSAGGQSYNEQFF.